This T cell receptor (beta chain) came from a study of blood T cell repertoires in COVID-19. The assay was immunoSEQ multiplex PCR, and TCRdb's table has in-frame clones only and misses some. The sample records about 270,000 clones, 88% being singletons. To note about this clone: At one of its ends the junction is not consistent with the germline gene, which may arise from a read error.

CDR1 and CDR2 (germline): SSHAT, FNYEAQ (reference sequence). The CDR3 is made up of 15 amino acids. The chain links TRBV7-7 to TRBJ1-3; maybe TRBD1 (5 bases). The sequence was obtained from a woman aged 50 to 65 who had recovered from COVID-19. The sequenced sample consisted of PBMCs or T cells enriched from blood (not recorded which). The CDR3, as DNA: TGTGCTAGCAGCCCCGGGACTGAATCTGGAAACACCATATATTTT. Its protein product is CASSPGTESGNTIYF.